This T cell receptor beta chain was sequenced for a study of T cell responses to AZD1222 COVID-19 vaccine. As concerns this clone: What it recognizes is unknown.

Measured with immunoSEQ multiplex PCR; TCRdb has only the in-frame clones, and not every one. The profile shows about 92,000 clones, roughly 90% of them singletons. Study-level findings and limits: The donor group comprised mostly white British people and more females; the analysis possibly underestimated clonal diversity. Elevations in Spike-specific TCR breadth and depth followed administration of two AZD1222 doses.

The receptor comes from an adult in good health. Here the sequenced sample was peripheral blood, taken on day 0 of AZD1222 vaccination.

Here the CDR3 DNA reads TGTGCCAGCAGCGTACGCAGACAGAGGGCGCTAAAGAACACTGAAGCTTTCTTT. As protein: CASSVRRQRALKNTEAFF. This chain joins TRBV11-3 and TRBJ1-1; possible D gene TRBD1, 5 bases. The germline V gene encodes CDR1 SGHNT and CDR2 YENEEA. Trimming took off 5 bases at V and 1 base at J, with 23 bases between the two ends. CDR3 length: 18 amino acids. The full variable domain, in which reference TRBV11-3 and TRBJ1-1 provide the parts outside the CDR3, is EAGVVQSPRYKIIEKKQPVAFWCNPISGHNTLYWYLQNLGQGPELLIRYENEEAVDDSQLPKDRFSAERLKGVDSTLKIQPAELGDSAVYLCASSVRRQRALKNTEAFFGQGTRLTVV.